The 32 T cell receptor beta chains given below trace back to one sample, sequenced in a study of cytotoxic CD8 clonotypes in ibrutinib-treated CLL. The data were produced by immunoSEQ multiplex PCR, yet TCRdb's version contains in-frame clones alone and is incomplete. The table includes around 70,000 clones, about nine tenths detected once. Sequenced here: PBMCs, sampled after 12 months of ibrutinib treatment. These receptors originate from a human donor with chronic lymphocytic leukemia.

The chain links TRBV18 to TRBJ1-2; tentative D call: TRBD1 (5 bases). Deletions cut 3 bases from V and 3 bases from J, with 11 bases between. Per the germline V gene, CDR1 is KGHSH and CDR2 is LQKENI. The length of the CDR3 is 14 residues. CDR3 protein: CASSPGVQDYGYTF. The DNA of the CDR3 is TGTGCCAGCTCACCGGGTGTACAGGACTATGGCTACACCTTC.

The chain couples TRBV9 to TRBJ2-5; 7 bases fit TRBD2. The J segment lost 4 bases and the V segment lost 3 bases, leaving 12 bases of the junction unmatched. Germline V gene sequence: CDR1 SGDLS, CDR2 YYNGEE. The CDR3 runs to 16 residues. CDR3 bases: TGTGCCAGCAGCGGGGTGGTGGGAGGGCGGAGAGAGACCCAGTACTTC. Translation: CASSGVVGGRRETQYF.

Only one count was recorded for this clone. The chain joins TRBV27 to TRBJ1-1; 12 bases match TRBD1. CDR1 and CDR2 (germline): MNHEY, SMNVEV (reference sequence). J lost 8 bases, V lost 5 bases, and 9 bases had no gene match. The CDR3 runs to 15 residues. This CDR3 reads CASSSRDRGPSEAFF. As DNA, the CDR3 is TGTGCCAGCAGTAGCCGGGACAGGGGGCCCTCGGAAGCTTTCTTT.

This clone has only a few counts. The chain recombines TRBV19 with TRBJ1-5, with D uncertain. Germline V gene sequence: CDR1 LNHDA, CDR2 SQIVND (reference sequence). V dropped 4 bases and J dropped 11 bases, with 18 bases sitting between them. CDR3 length: 14 amino acids. CDR3 sequence reads: CASSTLLGVMAQHF. In DNA form, the CDR3 reads TGTGCCAGTAGTACCCTGCTTGGGGTTATGGCCCAGCATTTT.

The chain recombines TRBV29-1 with TRBJ2-1; 8 bases fit TRBD2. The CDR3 loop spans 13 amino acids. V shed 7 bases and J 5 bases; nucleotides not matched to a gene: 7. Germline V gene sequence: CDR1 SQVTM, CDR2 ANQGSEA. CDR3 coding DNA: TGCAGCGCAAGCGGGAGCGGCGACAATGAGCAGTTCTTC. This codes for CSASGSGDNEQFF.

Here the CDR3 reads CSAEDSTNEKLFF. CDR3 in DNA: TGCAGCGCGGAGGACAGCACTAATGAAAAACTGTTTTTT. The chain has TRBV29-1 and TRBJ1-4; a possible D gene is TRBD1 (6 bases). The CDR3 totals 13 residues. Germline V gene sequence: CDR1 SQVTM, CDR2 ANQGSEA. V lost 7 bases and J 2 bases, leaving 11 bases between the germline ends.

J is TRBJ2-7 and V is TRBV7-2; D is undetermined. The CDR3 has 12 amino acids. Germline CDR1 and CDR2: SGHTA and FQGNSA. The V end was cut by 5 bases, the J end by 7 bases, with 12 bases between. CDR3 residues: CASSPRPGEQYF. In nucleotides, the CDR3 is TGTGCCAGCAGCCCCAGGCCTGGGGAGCAGTACTTC.

The chain couples TRBV2 to TRBJ1-5; 10 bases are a match to TRBD1. V shed 8 bases and J 6 bases; nucleotides not matched to a gene: 10. CDR1 is SNHLY, CDR2 FYNNEI, per germline. This CDR3 comprises 15 residues. The CDR3, as DNA: TGTGCCAGCTCAGACAGGGGGCGCCAAGGTCAGCCCCAGCATTTT. Its translation is CASSDRGRQGQPQHF.

In this sample, this clone turned up a few times. The CDR3 spells CASSDSAGGYTGELFF. Written as DNA, the CDR3 is TGCGCCAGCAGTGATTCCGCGGGAGGGTACACCGGGGAGCTGTTTTTT. V gene TRBV10-1 combines with J gene TRBJ2-2; TRBD2 matches 9 bases. Trimming at V came to 3 bases and at J to 3 bases, leaving 5 bases not matched to a gene. The CDR3 runs to 16 residues. The germline V gene encodes CDR1 WNHNN and CDR2 SYGVQD (reference sequence).

The chain is built from TRBV2 and TRBJ2-5; 8 nucleotides line up with TRBD2. The trim removed 6 bases at V and 2 bases at J, leaving 5 bases unmatched. The CDR3 is 14 residues long. CDR1 is SNHLY, CDR2 FYNNEI, per germline. For the CDR3, the DNA is TGTGCCAGCAGCCCCACTAGCGGACAAGAGACCCAGTACTTC. This sequence encodes CASSPTSGQETQYF.

This clone appeared a single time. The V call is TRBV14, the J call TRBJ2-7; TRBD2 agrees at 14 bases. The CDR3 length is 16 residues. Per the germline V gene, CDR1 is SGHDN and CDR2 is FVKESK. V dropped 1 base and J dropped 4; count of bases not matched to a gene: 3. CDR3 protein: CASSQGGTSGSYEQYF. For the CDR3, the DNA is TGTGCCAGCAGCCAAGGGGGGACTAGCGGGAGTTACGAGCAGTACTTC.

The genes are TRBV6-6 and TRBJ2-7, with TRBD1 matching 8 bases. The CDR3 sequence is 15 residues long. CDR1 and CDR2 from the germline V gene are MNHNY and SVGAGI (reference sequence). V gave up 8 bases and J gave up 3 bases; unmatched junction bases: 12. The CDR3 is CASLGQGAGDYEQYF. CDR3 in DNA: TGTGCCAGCTTGGGGCAGGGGGCAGGGGACTACGAGCAGTACTTC.

The gene calls are TRBV28 and TRBJ2-1; D is unresolved. Trimming shortened V by 2 bases and J by 5 bases, and 7 bases separated the two germline ends. This CDR3 is built from 13 residues. The germline CDR1 and CDR2 sequences are MDHEN and SYDVKM. CDR3 sequence (DNA): TGTGCCAGCAGTTTACAGGTTCACAATGAGCAGTTCTTC. This sequence encodes CASSLQVHNEQFF.

The chain couples TRBV4-1 to TRBJ2-1; 14 nucleotides match TRBD2. The V and J ends lost 4 bases and 0 bases, in that order; junction bases with no gene match: 5. CDR3 size: 18 residues. Germline lookup yields CDR1 MGHRA and CDR2 YSYEKL. The CDR3 DNA follows: TGCGCCAGCAGCCGGGGACTAGCGGGAGCCAGCTCCTACAATGAGCAGTTCTTC. This sequence encodes CASSRGLAGASSYNEQFF.

The chain couples TRBV5-4 to TRBJ2-7; D may be TRBD1 (6 bases). The germline gives CDR1 SGHNT, CDR2 YYREEE (reference sequence). The CDR3 has 16 residues. Trimming pared 3 bases from V and 3 bases from J, leaving 19 bases between. The CDR3: CASSSSFGRGYYEQYF. The CDR3 coding sequence is TGTGCCAGCAGCTCCTCGTTTGGCAGGGGTTACTACGAGCAGTACTTC.

J is TRBJ2-1 and V is TRBV5-1; 8 bases line up with TRBD2. Trimming at V came to 0 bases and at J to 5 bases, leaving 4 bases not matched to a gene. Germline V gene sequence: CDR1 SGHRS, CDR2 YFSETQ. This CDR3 region has 15 residues. CDR3 region: CASSLVVAGNNEQFF. CDR3 DNA: TGCGCCAGCAGCTTGGTGGTAGCGGGAAACAATGAGCAGTTCTTC.

This chain links TRBV4-3 with TRBJ2-3; D gene uncertain. The germline V gene encodes CDR1 LGHNA and CDR2 YSLEER. V dropped 0 bases and J dropped 4 bases, with 5 bases sitting between them. The CDR3 is 13 residues long. CDR3 coding DNA: TGCGCCAGCAGCCAAGATCATCCAGATACGCAGTATTTT. It specifies CASSQDHPDTQYF.

As concerns this clone: One end of the junction does not line up with germline, which may come from a read error. The J gene is TRBJ2-5, the V gene TRBV7-7; possibly TRBD1 or TRBD2 for D (6 bases each). The CDR3 consists of 14 residues. Germline lookup yields CDR1 SSHAT and CDR2 FNYEAQ (reference sequence). The CDR3 spells CASSLGGGQETQYF. In DNA form, the CDR3 reads TGTGCTAGCAGCTTAGGAGGGGGCCAAGAGACCCAGTACTTC.

The chain uses TRBV5-8 and TRBJ1-4; TRBD1 is a possible D gene (5 bases). This CDR3 region has 15 residues. Germline V lookup: CDR1 SGHTS, CDR2 YDEGEE. V dropped 4 bases and J dropped 7 bases, with 17 bases sitting between them. The CDR3 sequence: CASSPLGDRGEKLFF. CDR3 coding DNA: TGTGCCAGCAGCCCATTAGGGGATAGGGGTGAAAAACTGTTTTTT.

The J gene is TRBJ2-3, the V gene TRBV5-8; D call uncertain. Trimming cost V 0 bases and J 5 bases, with 10 bases left between them. The CDR3 loop spans 14 amino acids. Germline V gives CDR1 SGHTS, CDR2 YDEGEE. The CDR3 protein is CASSLEQKGDTQYF. CDR3 in DNA: TGTGCCAGCAGCTTGGAACAGAAAGGAGATACGCAGTATTTT.

The gene calls are TRBV19 and TRBJ2-7; 7 nucleotides align to TRBD1. J gave up 3 bases and V 5 bases, and 4 bases lay outside the gene matches. In germline, CDR1 is LNHDA, CDR2 SQIVND (reference sequence). The CDR3 spans 13 residues. The CDR3 is CASSWAGGYEQYF. CDR3 coding DNA: TGTGCCAGTAGTTGGGCAGGGGGCTACGAGCAGTACTTC.

The CDR3 bases are TGTGCCAGCAGCCAACAGTCGGCGGGACCCACAGATACGCAGTATTTT. This gives the protein CASSQQSAGPTDTQYF. J is TRBJ2-3 and V is TRBV4-2; D may be TRBD2 (6 bases). From germline, CDR1 is LGHNA and CDR2 YNFKEQ. V lost 2 bases and J 2 bases, leaving 14 bases between the germline ends. The CDR3 contains 16 residues.

The rearrangement uses TRBV7-8 and TRBJ2-5; 8 bases match TRBD1. The V segment lost 5 bases and the J segment 3 bases; nucleotides outside the gene matches: 8. From germline, CDR1 is SGHVS and CDR2 FQNEAQ. The CDR3 loop spans 15 amino acids. In DNA form, the CDR3 reads TGTGCCAGCAGCCTGGGCGGACAGGGAGAAGAGACCCAGTACTTC. Residues: CASSLGGQGEETQYF.

This clone was seen only once. The chain combines TRBV18 with TRBJ2-2, with D uncertain. Trimming stripped 1 base from V and 1 base from J, with 7 bases between. Looked up from germline, CDR1 is KGHSH and CDR2 is LQKENI. CDR3 length: 15 amino acids. As DNA, the CDR3 is TGTGCCAGCTCACCACAGCTAGAGAACACCGGGGAGCTGTTTTTT. This sequence encodes CASSPQLENTGELFF.

This clone appeared once. CDR3 region: CASSLGGYSNQPQHF. The CDR3 nucleotides read TGTGCCAGCAGCTTAGGGGGATATAGCAATCAGCCCCAGCATTTT. This chain joins TRBV7-2 and TRBJ1-5; D ambiguous. V was cut by 1 base and J by 0 bases, with 7 bases left in between. This CDR3 has 15 amino acids. Germline loops: CDR1 SGHTA, CDR2 FQGNSA.

The V and J genes are TRBV10-2 and TRBJ1-4, with TRBD1 as a possible D gene (5 bases). The CDR3 sequence is 15 residues long. V lost 7 bases and J 8 bases, leaving 20 bases between the germline ends. Germline V gene data show CDR1 as WSHSY and CDR2 as SAAADI. The CDR3 coding sequence is TGCGCCAGCACTTCCACTGGGGGGTATGGAGAAAAACTGTTTTTT. Protein product: CASTSTGGYGEKLFF.

The chain combines TRBV6-5 with TRBJ1-2; the match to TRBD1 covers 8 bases. V lost 4 bases, J lost 6 bases, and 7 bases stayed unmatched. The germline V gene encodes CDR1 MNHEY and CDR2 SVGAGI. There are 14 residues in the CDR3. CDR3 DNA: TGTGCCAGCAGTTTTACAAGGGACAGGAATGGCTACACCTTC. Translation: CASSFTRDRNGYTF.

The J gene is TRBJ2-5, the V gene TRBV27; TRBD2 agrees at 12 bases. The CDR3 runs 18 residues. Per the germline V gene, CDR1 is MNHEY and CDR2 is SMNVEV (reference sequence). J gave up 3 bases and V 5 bases, and 13 bases lay outside the gene matches. CDR3 nucleotide sequence: TGTGCCAGCAGTCCGGCCGGACTAGCGGGATATCGAGAAGAGACCCAGTACTTC. Residues: CASSPAGLAGYREETQYF.

V gene TRBV30 combines with J gene TRBJ1-5; the D gene is possibly TRBD1 (6 bases). The CDR3 consists of 16 residues. Germline CDR1 and CDR2: GTSNPN and SVGIG (reference sequence). The V end was cut by 2 bases, the J end by 3 bases, with 17 bases between. Here the CDR3 reads CAWSFGPRGVNQPQHF. CDR3 nucleotide sequence: TGTGCCTGGAGTTTTGGCCCCAGGGGCGTCAATCAGCCCCAGCATTTT.

The J gene is TRBJ1-2, the V gene TRBV7-2, with D perhaps TRBD1 (5 bases). V dropped 1 base and J dropped 8 bases, with 11 bases sitting between them. Germline CDR1 reads SGHTA; CDR2 reads FQGNSA. The CDR3 has 13 amino acids. CDR3 protein: CASSLVGERGYTF. For the CDR3, the DNA is TGTGCCAGCAGCTTAGTGGGGGAGCGGGGCTACACCTTC.

The J gene is TRBJ2-1, the V gene TRBV30; D not resolved. V was cut by 3 bases and J by 0 bases, with 18 bases left in between. This CDR3 contains 17 residues. In germline, CDR1 is GTSNPN, CDR2 SVGIG (reference sequence). For the CDR3, the DNA is TGTGCCTGGAGCCCCCCTCTTCCTCTGAGCTCCTACAATGAGCAGTTCTTC. Translation: CAWSPPLPLSSYNEQFF.

J is TRBJ2-1 and V is TRBV9; D uncertain. The CDR3 is 15 amino acids. The germline V gene encodes CDR1 SGDLS and CDR2 YYNGEE. V was pared by 4 bases and J by 4 bases, with 15 bases between. CDR3 sequence reads: CASSPPAPRYNEQFF. For the CDR3, the DNA is TGTGCCAGCAGCCCCCCTGCCCCAAGATACAATGAGCAGTTCTTC. The full variable domain, with the rest looked up from reference TRBV9 and TRBJ2-1, is DSGVTQTPKHLITATGQRVTLRCSPRSGDLSVYWYQQSLDQGLQFLIQYYNGEERAKGNILERFSAQQFPDLHSELNLSSLELGDSALYFCASSPPAPRYNEQFFGPGTRLTVL.